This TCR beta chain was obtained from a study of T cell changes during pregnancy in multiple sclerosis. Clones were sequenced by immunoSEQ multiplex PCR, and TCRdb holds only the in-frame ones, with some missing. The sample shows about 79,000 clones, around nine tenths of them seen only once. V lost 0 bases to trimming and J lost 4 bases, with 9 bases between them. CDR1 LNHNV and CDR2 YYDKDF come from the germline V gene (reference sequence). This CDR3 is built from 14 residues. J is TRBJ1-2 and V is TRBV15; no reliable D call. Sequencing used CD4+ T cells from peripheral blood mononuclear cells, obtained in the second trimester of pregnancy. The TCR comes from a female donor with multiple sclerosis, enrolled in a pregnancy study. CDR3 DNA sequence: TGTGCCACCAGCAGAGATCGGGTTTCCTATGGCTACACCTTC. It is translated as CATSRDRVSYGYTF.